The sample holds a few counts of the clone carrying this TCR beta chain. The antigen remains unidentified. Then a second PCR, running roughly 7 to 11 cycles, was carried out with a sample-barcoded 5' primer and a J-beta primer mix. From each sample, at least 2.5 million paired-end reads containing CDR3 were obtained. From the 5' RACE reads, TCRdb called clonotypes with MiXCR, one entry per CDR3 protein. The table has around 1,600,000 distinct CDR3 sequences, approximately 42% seen once. This specimen belongs to a study of blood T cells in healthy people across ages. Study observations and caveats: Possibly, changes in expanded clonotypes were confounded because donor CMV status was unknown. It was the long-lived donors that had more naive CD4+ cells and higher diversity than aged donors.

Germline V gene lookup returns CDR1 ENHRY and CDR2 SYGVKD. This CDR3 comprises 17 residues. The germline V and J ends were trimmed by 4 bases and 2 bases, with 21 bases remaining between them. Sequencing used blood. This clonotype was sampled from a woman aged 18-29 years in good health. The chain carries TRBV10-3 and TRBJ2-7, with a possible D match to TRBD2 (6 bases). Here the CDR3 reads CAISGSSKGLETYEQYF. The DNA of the CDR3 is TGTGCCATCAGTGGGTCGTCTAAGGGACTGGAGACCTACGAGCAGTACTTC.